This TCR beta chain was sequenced during a study of HIV-infected patients and healthy controls. Study-wide results and limits: Mean usage of eight alpha and eight beta V genes differed significantly in HIV-infected patients versus controls. HIV-infected repertoires had significantly higher mean Gini indices than controls, possibly reflecting oligoclonality. During therapy, HIV-associated CDR3s fell significantly in frequency, while CMV-associated CDR3s did not change significantly. Compared with untreated HIV+ repertoires, healthy controls showed roughly threefold more distinct CDR3s and higher Shannon diversity.

This clonotype was counted many times. Its antigen is currently unknown. All unsorted peripheral T cells were captured because whole blood was used without fractionation. cDNA was made from approximately 500 ng RNA using alpha and beta constant primers. Using multiplexing indices, alpha and beta chain libraries were generated apart by chain-specific third strand synthesis. One entry per CDR3 protein, called by TCRdb with MiXCR from the 5' RACE reads. The sample yields over 8,000 distinct CDR3 sequences, 10% seen once. V was pared by 3 bases and J by 4 bases, with 3 bases of the junction left unmatched. The CDR3 length is 14 residues. Looked up from germline, CDR1 is SGDLS and CDR2 is YYNGEE.

The sequences come from blood, collected before antiretroviral therapy. This chain uses TRBV9 with TRBJ2-2; TRBD1 matches 7 bases. The source is an adult with HIV infection. The CDR3 protein is CASSAGQSTGELFF. CDR3 DNA: TGTGCCAGCAGCGCGGGACAGTCCACCGGGGAGCTGTTTTTT.